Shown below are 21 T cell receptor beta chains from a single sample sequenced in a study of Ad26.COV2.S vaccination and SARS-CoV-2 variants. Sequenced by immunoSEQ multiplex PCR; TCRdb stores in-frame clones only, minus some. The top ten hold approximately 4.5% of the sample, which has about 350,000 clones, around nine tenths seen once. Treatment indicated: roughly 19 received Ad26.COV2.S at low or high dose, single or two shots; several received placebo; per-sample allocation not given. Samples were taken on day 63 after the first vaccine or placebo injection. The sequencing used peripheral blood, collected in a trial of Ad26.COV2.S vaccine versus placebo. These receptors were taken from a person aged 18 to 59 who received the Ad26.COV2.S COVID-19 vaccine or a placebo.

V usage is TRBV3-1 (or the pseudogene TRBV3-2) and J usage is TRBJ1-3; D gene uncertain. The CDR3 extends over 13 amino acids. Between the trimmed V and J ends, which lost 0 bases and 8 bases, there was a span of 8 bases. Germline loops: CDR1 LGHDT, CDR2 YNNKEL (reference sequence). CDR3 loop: CASSQDFVDTIYF. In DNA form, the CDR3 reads TGTGCCAGCAGCCAAGATTTCGTAGACACCATATATTTT.

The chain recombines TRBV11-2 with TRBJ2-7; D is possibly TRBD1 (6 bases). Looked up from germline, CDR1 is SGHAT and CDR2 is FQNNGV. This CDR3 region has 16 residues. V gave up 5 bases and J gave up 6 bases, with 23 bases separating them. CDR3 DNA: TGTGCCAGCAGCGCAGCTTCCGGGTTCAGGGGCCTCGAGCAGTACTTC. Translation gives CASSAASGFRGLEQYF.

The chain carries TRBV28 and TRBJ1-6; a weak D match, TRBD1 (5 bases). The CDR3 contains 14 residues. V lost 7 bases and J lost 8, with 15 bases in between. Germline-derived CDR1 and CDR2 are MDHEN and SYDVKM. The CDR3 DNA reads TGTGCCAGCACCCCTCCAGGGCGGGATTCACCCCTCCACTTT. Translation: CASTPPGRDSPLHF.

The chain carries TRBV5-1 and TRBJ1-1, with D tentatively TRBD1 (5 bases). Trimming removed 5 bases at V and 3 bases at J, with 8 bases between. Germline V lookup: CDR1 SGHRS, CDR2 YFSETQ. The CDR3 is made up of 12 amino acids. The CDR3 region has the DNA TGCGCCAGCAGTCTGACAGACACTGAAGCTTTCTTT. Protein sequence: CASSLTDTEAFF.

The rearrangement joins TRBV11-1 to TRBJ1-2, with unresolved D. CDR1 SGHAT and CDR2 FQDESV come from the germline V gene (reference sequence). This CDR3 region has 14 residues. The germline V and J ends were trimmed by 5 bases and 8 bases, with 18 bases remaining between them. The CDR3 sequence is CASSPSPSRVGYTF. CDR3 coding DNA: TGTGCCAGCAGCCCTTCCCCTTCGCGTGTCGGCTACACCTTC.

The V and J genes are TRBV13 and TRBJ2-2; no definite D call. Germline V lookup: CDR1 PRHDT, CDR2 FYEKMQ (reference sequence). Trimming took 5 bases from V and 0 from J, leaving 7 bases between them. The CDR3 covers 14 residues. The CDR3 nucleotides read TGTGCCAGCAGCCCTGTTTCGAACACCGGGGAGCTGTTTTTT. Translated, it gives CASSPVSNTGELFF.

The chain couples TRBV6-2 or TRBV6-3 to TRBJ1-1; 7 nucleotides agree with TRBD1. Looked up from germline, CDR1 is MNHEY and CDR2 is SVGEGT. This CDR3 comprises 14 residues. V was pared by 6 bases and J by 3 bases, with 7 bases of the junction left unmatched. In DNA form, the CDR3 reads TGTGCCAGCAGCTGGGGACAGTCATACACTGAAGCTTTCTTT. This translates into CASSWGQSYTEAFF.

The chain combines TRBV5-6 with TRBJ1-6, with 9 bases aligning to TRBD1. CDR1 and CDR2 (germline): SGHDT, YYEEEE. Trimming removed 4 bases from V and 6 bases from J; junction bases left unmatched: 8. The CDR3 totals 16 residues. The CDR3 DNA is TGTGCCAGCAGCGCATACAGGGGGCTAAGTAATTCACCCCTCCACTTT. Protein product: CASSAYRGLSNSPLHF.

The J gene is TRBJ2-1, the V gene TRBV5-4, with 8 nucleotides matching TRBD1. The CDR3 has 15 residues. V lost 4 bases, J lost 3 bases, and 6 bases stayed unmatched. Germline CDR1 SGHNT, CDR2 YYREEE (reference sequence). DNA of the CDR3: TGTGCCAGCAGCCCAGGGGGCATTAGCTACAATGAGCAGTTCTTC. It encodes CASSPGGISYNEQFF.

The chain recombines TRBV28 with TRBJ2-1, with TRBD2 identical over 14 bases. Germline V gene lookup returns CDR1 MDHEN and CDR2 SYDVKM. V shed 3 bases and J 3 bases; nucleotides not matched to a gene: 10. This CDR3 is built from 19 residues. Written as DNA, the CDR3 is TGTGCCAGCAGTTTTTTGGGACTAGCGGGAGATCTTGGCTACAATGAGCAGTTCTTC. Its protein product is CASSFLGLAGDLGYNEQFF.

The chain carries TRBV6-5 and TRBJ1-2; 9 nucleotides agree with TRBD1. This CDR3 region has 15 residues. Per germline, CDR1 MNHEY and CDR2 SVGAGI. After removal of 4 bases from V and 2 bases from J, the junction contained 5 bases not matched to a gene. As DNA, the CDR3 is TGTGCCAGCAGTTCGCCCGGGACAGGGAACTATGGCTACACCTTC. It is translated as CASSSPGTGNYGYTF.

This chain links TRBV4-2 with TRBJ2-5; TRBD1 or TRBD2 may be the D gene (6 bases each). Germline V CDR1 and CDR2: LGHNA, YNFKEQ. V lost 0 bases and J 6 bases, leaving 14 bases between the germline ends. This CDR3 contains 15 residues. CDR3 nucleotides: TGTGCCAGCAGCCAAGATAGGGGGACTTCTCAGACCCAGTACTTC. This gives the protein CASSQDRGTSQTQYF.

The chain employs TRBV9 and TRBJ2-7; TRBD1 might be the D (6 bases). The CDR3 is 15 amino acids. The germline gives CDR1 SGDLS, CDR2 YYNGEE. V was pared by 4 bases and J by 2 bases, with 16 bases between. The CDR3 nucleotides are TGTGCCAGCAGCCCAGGGGTAGGGACCGCCTACGAGCAGTACTTC. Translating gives CASSPGVGTAYEQYF.

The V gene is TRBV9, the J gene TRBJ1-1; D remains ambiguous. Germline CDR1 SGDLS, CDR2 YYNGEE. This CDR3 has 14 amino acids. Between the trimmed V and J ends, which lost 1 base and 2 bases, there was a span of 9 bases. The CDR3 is CASSVSTSNTEAFF. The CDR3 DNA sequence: TGTGCCAGCAGCGTAAGCACGTCTAACACTGAAGCTTTCTTT.

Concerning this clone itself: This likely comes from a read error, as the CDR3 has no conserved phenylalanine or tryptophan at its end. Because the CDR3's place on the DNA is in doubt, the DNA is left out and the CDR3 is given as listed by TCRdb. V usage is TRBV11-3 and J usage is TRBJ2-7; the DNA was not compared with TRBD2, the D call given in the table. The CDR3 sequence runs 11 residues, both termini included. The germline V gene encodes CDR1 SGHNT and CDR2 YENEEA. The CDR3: CASSLLAGGPN.

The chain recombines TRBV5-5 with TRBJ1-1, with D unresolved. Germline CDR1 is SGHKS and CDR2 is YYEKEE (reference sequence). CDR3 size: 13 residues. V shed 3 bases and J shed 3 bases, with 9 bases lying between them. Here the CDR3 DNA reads TGTGCCAGCAGCTCCGACGGGGACACTGAAGCTTTCTTT. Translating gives CASSSDGDTEAFF.

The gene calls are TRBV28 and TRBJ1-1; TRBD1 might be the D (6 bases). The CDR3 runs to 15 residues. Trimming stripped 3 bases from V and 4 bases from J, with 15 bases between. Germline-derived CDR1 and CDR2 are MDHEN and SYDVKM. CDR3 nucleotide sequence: TGTGCCAGCAGTTTTCTCCAGGGGTTTGGCACTGAAGCTTTCTTT. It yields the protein CASSFLQGFGTEAFF.

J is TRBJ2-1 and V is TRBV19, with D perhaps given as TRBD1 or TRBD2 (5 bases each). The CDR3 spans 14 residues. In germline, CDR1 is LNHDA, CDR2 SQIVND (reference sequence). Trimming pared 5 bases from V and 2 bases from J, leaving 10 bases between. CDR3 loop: CASSLPGPYNEQFF. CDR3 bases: TGTGCCAGTAGTCTACCGGGACCCTACAATGAGCAGTTCTTC.

DNA of the CDR3: TGTGCCACCAGTCCCAGCTGGCGGGAGTCCTACAATGAGCAGTTCTTC. Its translation is CATSPSWRESYNEQFF. The V gene is TRBV24-1, the J gene TRBJ2-1; TRBD2 matches 7 bases. CDR3 length: 16 amino acids. Germline CDR1 is KGHDR and CDR2 is SFDVKD. Losses at the gene ends were 6 bases for V and 1 base for J; bases not matched to a gene: 8.

The CDR3 protein is CASSYRGGYGYTF. The CDR3 DNA follows: TGTGCCAGCAGTTACAGGGGCGGCTATGGCTACACCTTC. The rearrangement uses TRBV28 and TRBJ1-2; TRBD1 matches 7 bases. The CDR3 has 13 amino acids. CDR1 is MDHEN and CDR2 is SYDVKM in the germline V gene. V was clipped by 4 bases and J by 4 bases; unmatched bases: 3.

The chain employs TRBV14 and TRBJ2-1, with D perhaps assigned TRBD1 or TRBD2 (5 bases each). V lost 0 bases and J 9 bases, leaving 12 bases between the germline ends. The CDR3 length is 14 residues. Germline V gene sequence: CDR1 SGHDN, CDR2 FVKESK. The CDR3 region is CASSQEEGLAEQFF. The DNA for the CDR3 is TGTGCCAGCAGCCAAGAAGAGGGGCTCGCTGAGCAGTTCTTC.